This TCR beta chain was observed in a study of Graves' ophthalmopathy and Graves' hyperthyroidism. Orbital computed tomography, thyroid ultrasound, TRAb, serum thyroxine and clinical symptoms formed the basis of diagnosis. Details on this clonotype: Antigen unknown.

As the template, RNA transcripts were used to amplify TCR beta CDR3 regions. An opening RT-PCR round employed HTBI primers and preceded a second-round multiplex PCR. Using its own MiXCR run on the multiplex PCR reads, TCRdb lists one record per CDR3 protein. The table lists some 1.1 million distinct CDR3 sequences, 35% to 45% of them singletons. The length of the CDR3 is 18 residues. Looked up from germline, CDR1 is LNHNV and CDR2 is YYDKDF (reference sequence). The V and J ends lost 8 bases and 9 bases, in that order; junction bases with no gene match: 18. Notes on the study in general: The 13-signature model separated ophthalmopathy from stable hyperthyroidism at roughly 90% sensitivity and roughly 83% specificity. Blood also carried most expanded thyroid clonotypes exceeding 0.001 frequency.

Sequenced: peripheral blood or thyroid tissue (not recorded which). This receptor was identified in an adult man with Graves' hyperthyroidism. The V call is TRBV15, the J call TRBJ1-6; 11 nucleotides agree with TRBD1. This CDR3 reads CATERDRGLKLSGSPLHF. The DNA for the CDR3 is TGTGCCACCGAGAGGGACAGGGGGTTAAAGTTATCGGGTTCACCCCTCCACTTT.